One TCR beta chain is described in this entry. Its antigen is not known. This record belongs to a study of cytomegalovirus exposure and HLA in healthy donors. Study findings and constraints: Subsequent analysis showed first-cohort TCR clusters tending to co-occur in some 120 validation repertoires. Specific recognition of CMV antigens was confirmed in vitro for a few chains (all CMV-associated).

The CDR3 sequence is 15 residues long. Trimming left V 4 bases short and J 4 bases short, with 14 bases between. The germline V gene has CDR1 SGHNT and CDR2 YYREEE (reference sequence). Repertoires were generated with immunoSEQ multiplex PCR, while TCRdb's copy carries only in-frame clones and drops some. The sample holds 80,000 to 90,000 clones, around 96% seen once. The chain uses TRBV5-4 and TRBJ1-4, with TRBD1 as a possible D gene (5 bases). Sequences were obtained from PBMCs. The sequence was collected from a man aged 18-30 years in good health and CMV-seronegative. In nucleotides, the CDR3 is TGTGCCAGCAGCGATTCGACAGCCGTTAATGAAAAACTGTTTTTT. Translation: CASSDSTAVNEKLFF.